Given below is one T cell receptor (beta chain) in context. Sample time point: blood 2 weeks post-SBRT. The treatment denotes: 15 Gy SBRT to primary tumor, nephrectomy 4 weeks later. TCRdb keeps only in-frame clones here, not all; method: immunoSEQ multiplex PCR. The data show some 120,000 clones, 88% seen once. The data originate from a study of radiation and T cells in renal cell carcinoma. CDR1 WSHSY and CDR2 SAAADI come from the germline V gene. The V gene lost 2 bases and the J gene lost 6 bases, with 16 bases spanning the gap. The CDR3 runs to 15 residues. The J gene is TRBJ1-1, the V gene TRBV10-2; the D is unclear. The material sequenced was blood, taken from a patient whose treatment included radiotherapy and nephrectomy. The sequence was collected from a woman aged 70-85 years with renal cell carcinoma. CDR3 coding DNA: TGCGCCAGCAGTGAGACGCCCTTCTCCGGGTCTGAAGCTTTCTTT. Its protein product is CASSETPFSGSEAFF.